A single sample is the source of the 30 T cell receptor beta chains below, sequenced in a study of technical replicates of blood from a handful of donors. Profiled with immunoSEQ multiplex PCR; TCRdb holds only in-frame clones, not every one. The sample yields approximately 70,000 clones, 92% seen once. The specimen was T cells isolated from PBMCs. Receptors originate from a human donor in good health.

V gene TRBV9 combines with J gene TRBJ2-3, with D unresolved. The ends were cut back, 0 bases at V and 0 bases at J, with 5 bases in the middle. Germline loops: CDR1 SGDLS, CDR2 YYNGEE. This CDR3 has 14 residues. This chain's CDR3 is CASSVDGSTDTQYF. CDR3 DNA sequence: TGTGCCAGCAGCGTAGACGGGAGCACAGATACGCAGTATTTT.

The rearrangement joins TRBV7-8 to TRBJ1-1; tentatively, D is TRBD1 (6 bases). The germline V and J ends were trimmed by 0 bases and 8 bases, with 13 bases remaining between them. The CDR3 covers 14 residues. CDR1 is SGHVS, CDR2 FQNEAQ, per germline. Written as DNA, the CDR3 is TGTGCCAGCAGCTTAGCGGGGGGGCTGGAGGAAGCTTTCTTT. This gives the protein CASSLAGGLEEAFF. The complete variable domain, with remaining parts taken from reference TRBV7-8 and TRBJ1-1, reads GAGVSQSPRYKVAKRGQDVALRCDPISGHVSLFWYQQALGQGPEFLTYFQNEAQLDKSGLPSDRFFAERPEGSVSTLKIQRTQQEDSAVYLCASSLAGGLEEAFFGQGTRLTVV.

Written as DNA, the CDR3 is TGTGCCAGCAGCTTGGTAGGACAGGGGGCTGGCTACACCTTC. As protein: CASSLVGQGAGYTF. This chain links TRBV5-4 with TRBJ1-2; 11 nucleotides line up with TRBD1. Germline lookup yields CDR1 SGHNT and CDR2 YYREEE (reference sequence). J lost 7 bases, V lost 0 bases, and 2 bases had no gene match. The CDR3 covers 14 residues.

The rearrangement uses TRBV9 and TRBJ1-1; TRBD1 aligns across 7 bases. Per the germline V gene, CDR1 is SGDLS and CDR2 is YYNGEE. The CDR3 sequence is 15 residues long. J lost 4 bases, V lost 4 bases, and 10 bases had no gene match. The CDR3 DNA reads TGTGCCAGCAGCCCCCCGACAGGGTTGTTCACTGAAGCTTTCTTT. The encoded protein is CASSPPTGLFTEAFF.

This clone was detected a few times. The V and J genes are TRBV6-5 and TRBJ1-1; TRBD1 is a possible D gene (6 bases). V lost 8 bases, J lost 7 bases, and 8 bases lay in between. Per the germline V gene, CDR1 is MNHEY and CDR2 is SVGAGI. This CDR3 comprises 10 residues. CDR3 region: CASGQHEAFF. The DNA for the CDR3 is TGTGCCAGCGGACAGCATGAAGCTTTCTTT.

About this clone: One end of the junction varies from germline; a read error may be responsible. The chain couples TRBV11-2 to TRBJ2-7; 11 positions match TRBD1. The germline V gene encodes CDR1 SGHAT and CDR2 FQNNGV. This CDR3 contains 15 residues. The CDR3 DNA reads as TGTGCCAGCAGTTTAGGGACAGGGGGGTCCTACGAGCAGTACTTC. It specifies CASSLGTGGSYEQYF.

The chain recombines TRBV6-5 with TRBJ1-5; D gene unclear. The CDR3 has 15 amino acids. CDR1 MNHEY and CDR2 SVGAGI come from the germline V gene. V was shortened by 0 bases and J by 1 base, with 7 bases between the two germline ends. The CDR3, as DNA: TGTGCCAGCAGTTACTCTAAGCCGAGCAATCAGCCCCAGCATTTT. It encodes CASSYSKPSNQPQHF.

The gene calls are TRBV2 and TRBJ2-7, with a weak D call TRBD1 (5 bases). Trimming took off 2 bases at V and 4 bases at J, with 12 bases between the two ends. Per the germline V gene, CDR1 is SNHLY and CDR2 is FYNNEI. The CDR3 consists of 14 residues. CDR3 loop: CASSEMPRGYEQYF. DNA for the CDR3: TGTGCCAGCAGTGAAATGCCTAGGGGATACGAGCAGTACTTC.

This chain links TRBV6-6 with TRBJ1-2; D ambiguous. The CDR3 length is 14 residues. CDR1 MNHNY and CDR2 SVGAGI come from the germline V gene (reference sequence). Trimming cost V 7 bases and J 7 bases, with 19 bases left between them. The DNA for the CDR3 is TGTGCCAGCATGAACGGGGAATCCTCTAGTGGCTACACCTTC. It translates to CASMNGESSSGYTF.

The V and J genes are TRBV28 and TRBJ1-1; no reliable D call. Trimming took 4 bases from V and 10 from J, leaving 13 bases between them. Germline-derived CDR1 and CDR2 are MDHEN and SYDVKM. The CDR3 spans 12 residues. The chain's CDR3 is CASSSSGSGAFF. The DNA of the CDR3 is TGTGCCAGCAGTTCTAGCGGCAGTGGAGCTTTCTTT.

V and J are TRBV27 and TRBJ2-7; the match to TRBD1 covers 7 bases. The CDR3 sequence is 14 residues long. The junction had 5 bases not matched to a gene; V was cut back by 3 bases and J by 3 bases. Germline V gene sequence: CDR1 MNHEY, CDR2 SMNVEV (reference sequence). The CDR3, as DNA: TGTGCCAGCAGTTTTGGGACAGCGAACTACGAGCAGTACTTC. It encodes CASSFGTANYEQYF.

CDR3 nucleotides: TGTGCCAGCAGCTCTGAGTGGACAGGAAACAAAAACATTCAGTACTTC. It yields the protein CASSSEWTGNKNIQYF. The chain uses TRBV7-9 and TRBJ2-4, with TRBD1 matching 7 bases. The junction had 9 bases not matched to a gene; V was cut back by 4 bases and J by 3 bases. This CDR3 has 16 amino acids. The germline CDR1 and CDR2 sequences are SEHNR and FQNEAQ (reference sequence).

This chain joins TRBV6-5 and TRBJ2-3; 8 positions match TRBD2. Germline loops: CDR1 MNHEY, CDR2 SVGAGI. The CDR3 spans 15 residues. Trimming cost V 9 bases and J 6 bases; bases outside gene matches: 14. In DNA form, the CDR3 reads TGTGCCAGTGGATGGAGAGCGGGAGTAGGCGATACGCAGTATTTT. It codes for CASGWRAGVGDTQYF.

As DNA, the CDR3 is TGCAGTGGCGGTAGGGGTTTCGACACTGAAGCTTTCTTT. This codes for CSGGRGFDTEAFF. The rearrangement links TRBV29-1 to TRBJ1-1; D might be TRBD1 (5 bases). Germline V gene lookup returns CDR1 SQVTM and CDR2 ANQGSEA. The CDR3 covers 13 residues.

The CDR3 is CATSREFRQGNGYTF. The CDR3 coding sequence is TGTGCCACCAGCAGAGAGTTTCGACAGGGTAATGGCTACACCTTC. The chain couples TRBV15 to TRBJ1-2; 7 bases map to TRBD1. V dropped 0 bases and J dropped 6; count of bases not matched to a gene: 7. The V gene's germline CDR1 is LNHNV and CDR2 YYDKDF (reference sequence). The CDR3 is made up of 15 amino acids.

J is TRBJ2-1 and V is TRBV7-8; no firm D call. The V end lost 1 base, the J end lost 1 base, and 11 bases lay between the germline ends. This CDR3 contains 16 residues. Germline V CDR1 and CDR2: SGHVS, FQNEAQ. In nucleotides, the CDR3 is TGTGCCAGCAGCTTAGTGGAGTCCCATTCCTACAATGAGCAGTTCTTC. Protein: CASSLVESHSYNEQFF.

Written as DNA, the CDR3 is TGTGCCAGCAGAGGGACTAGCGGGAGTGCAGAGACCCAGTACTTC. Residues: CASRGTSGSAETQYF. J is TRBJ2-5 and V is TRBV6-5; 14 bases agree with TRBD2. The length of the CDR3 is 15 residues. The V segment lost 6 bases and the J segment 4 bases; nucleotides outside the gene matches: 4. Germline values: CDR1 MNHEY, CDR2 SVGAGI.

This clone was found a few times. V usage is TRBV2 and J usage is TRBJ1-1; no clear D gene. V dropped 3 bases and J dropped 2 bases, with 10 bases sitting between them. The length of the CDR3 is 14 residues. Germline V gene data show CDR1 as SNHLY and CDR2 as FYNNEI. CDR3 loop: CASSDERSNTEAFF. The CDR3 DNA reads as TGTGCCAGCAGTGACGAACGAAGCAACACTGAAGCTTTCTTT. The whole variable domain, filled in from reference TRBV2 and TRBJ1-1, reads EPEVTQTPSHQVTQMGQEVILRCVPISNHLYFYWYRQILGQKVEFLVSFYNNEISEKSEIFDDQFSVERPDGSNFTLKIRSTKLEDSAMYFCASSDERSNTEAFFGQGTRLTVV.

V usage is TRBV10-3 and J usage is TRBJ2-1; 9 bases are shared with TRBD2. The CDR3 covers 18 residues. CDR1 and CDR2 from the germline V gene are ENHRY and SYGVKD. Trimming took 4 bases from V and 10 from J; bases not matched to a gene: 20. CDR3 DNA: TGTGCCATCAGTGTTATGGCTAGCGGGATGTCGTCGTACCGGGAGCAGTTCTTC. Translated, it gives CAISVMASGMSSYREQFF.

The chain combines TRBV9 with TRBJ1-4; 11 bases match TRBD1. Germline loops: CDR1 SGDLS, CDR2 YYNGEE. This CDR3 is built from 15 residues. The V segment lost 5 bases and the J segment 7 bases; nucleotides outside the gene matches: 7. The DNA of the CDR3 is TGTGCCAGCAGTAATACCGGGACAGGGGGTGAAAAACTGTTTTTT. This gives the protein CASSNTGTGGEKLFF.

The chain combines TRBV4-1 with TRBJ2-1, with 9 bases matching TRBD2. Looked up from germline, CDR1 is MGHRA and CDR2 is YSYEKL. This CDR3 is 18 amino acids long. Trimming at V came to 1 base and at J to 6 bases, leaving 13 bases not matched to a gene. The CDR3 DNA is TGCGCCAGCAGCCAAGGATACTATAGGACTAGCGTAAGCAATGAGCAGTTCTTC. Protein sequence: CASSQGYYRTSVSNEQFF.

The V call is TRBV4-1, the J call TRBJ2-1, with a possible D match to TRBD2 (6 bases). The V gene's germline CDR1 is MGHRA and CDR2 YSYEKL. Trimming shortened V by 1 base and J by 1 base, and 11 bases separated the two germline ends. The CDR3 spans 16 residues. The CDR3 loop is CASSQVGGVSYNEQFF. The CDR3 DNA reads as TGCGCCAGCAGCCAAGTCGGGGGAGTGTCCTACAATGAGCAGTTCTTC.

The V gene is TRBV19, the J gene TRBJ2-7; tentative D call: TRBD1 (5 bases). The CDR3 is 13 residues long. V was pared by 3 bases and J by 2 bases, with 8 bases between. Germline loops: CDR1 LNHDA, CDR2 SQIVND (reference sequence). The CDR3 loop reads CASSMGLAYEQYF. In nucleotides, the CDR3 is TGTGCCAGTAGTATGGGGCTGGCCTACGAGCAGTACTTC.

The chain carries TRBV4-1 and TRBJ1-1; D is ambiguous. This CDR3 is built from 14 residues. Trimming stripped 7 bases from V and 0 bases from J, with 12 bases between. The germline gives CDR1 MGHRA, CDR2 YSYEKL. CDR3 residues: CASNPGSMNTEAFF. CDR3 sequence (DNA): TGCGCCAGCAACCCCGGGAGTATGAACACTGAAGCTTTCTTT.

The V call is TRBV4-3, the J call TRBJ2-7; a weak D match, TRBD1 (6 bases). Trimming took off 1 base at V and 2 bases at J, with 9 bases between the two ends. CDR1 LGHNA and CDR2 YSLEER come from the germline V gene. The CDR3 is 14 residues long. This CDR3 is CASSQVPGAYEQYF. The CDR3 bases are TGCGCCAGCAGCCAAGTGCCAGGGGCCTACGAGCAGTACTTC.

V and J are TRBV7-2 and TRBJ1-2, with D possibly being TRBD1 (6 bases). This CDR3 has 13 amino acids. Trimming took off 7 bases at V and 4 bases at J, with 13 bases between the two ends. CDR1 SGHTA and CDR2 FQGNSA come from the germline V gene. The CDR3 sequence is CASTPGHPYGYTF. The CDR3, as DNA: TGTGCCAGCACCCCGGGACACCCCTATGGCTACACCTTC. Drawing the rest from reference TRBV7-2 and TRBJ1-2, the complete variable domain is GAGVSQSPSNKVTEKGKDVELRCDPISGHTALYWYRQSLGQGLEFLIYFQGNSAPDKSGLPSDRFSAERTGGSVSTLTIQRTQQEDSAVYLCASTPGHPYGYTFGSGTRLTVV.

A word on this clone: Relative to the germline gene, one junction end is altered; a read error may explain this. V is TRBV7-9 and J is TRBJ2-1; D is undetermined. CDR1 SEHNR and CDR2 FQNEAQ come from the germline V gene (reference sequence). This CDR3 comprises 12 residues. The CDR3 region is CASSLDNTVNLF. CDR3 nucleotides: TGTGCCAGCAGCTTAGATAACACCGTTAATCTCTTC. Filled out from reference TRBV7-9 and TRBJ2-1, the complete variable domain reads DTGVSQNPRHKITKRGQNVTFRCDPISEHNRLYWYRQTLGQGPEFLTYFQNEAQLEKSRLLSDRFSAERPKGSFSTLEIQRTEQGDSAMYLCASSLDNTVNLFGPGTRLTVL.

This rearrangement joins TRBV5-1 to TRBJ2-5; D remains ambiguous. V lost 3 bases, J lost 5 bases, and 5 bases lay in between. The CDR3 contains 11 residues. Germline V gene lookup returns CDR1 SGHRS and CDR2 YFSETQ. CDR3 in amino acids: CASSSRETQYF. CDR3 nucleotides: TGCGCCAGCAGCTCCCGGGAGACCCAGTACTTC. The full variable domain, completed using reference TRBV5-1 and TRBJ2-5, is KAGVTQTPRYLIKTRGQQVTLSCSPISGHRSVSWYQQTPGQGLQFLFEYFSETQRNKGNFPGRFSGRQFSNSRSEMNVSTLELGDSALYLCASSSRETQYFGPGTRLLVL.

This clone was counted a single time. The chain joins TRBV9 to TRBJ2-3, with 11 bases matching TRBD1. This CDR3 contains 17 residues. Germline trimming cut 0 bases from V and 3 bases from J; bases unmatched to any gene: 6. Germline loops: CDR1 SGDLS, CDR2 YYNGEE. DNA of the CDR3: TGTGCCAGCAGCGTAGAGGACAGGGGGCGCGGAACAGATACGCAGTATTTT. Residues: CASSVEDRGRGTDTQYF.

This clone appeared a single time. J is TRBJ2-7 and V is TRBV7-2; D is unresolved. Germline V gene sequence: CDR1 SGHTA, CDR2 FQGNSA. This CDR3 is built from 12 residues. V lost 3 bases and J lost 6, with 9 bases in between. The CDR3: CASSFQRSEQYF. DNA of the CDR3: TGTGCCAGCAGCTTTCAACGGTCCGAGCAGTACTTC.